One and the same sample provided the 5 T cell receptor beta chains below, sequenced in a study of cytomegalovirus exposure and HLA in healthy donors. The PCR contained 60 Vbeta and 13 Jbeta primers. Repertoires were generated with immunoSEQ multiplex PCR, while TCRdb's copy carries only in-frame clones and drops some. The sample includes approximately 120,000 clones, 73% seen only once; the top ten take about 4.3%. Material: PBMCs. These receptor sequences come from a man aged 55 to 69 in good health and CMV-seropositive.

The V and J genes are TRBV2 and TRBJ1-2; a weak D match, TRBD1 (6 bases). The CDR3 loop spans 13 amino acids. Germline loops: CDR1 SNHLY, CDR2 FYNNEI. Trimming stripped 1 base from V and 8 bases from J, with 11 bases between. DNA of the CDR3: TGTGCCAGCAGTGAAGTTACAGGGCAAGGCTACACCTTC. Translated, it gives CASSEVTGQGYTF.

This clone was counted between two and nine times. The gene calls are TRBV30 and TRBJ2-7; tentatively, D is TRBD2 (5 bases). The CDR3 sequence is 14 residues long. CDR1 and CDR2 (germline): GTSNPN, SVGIG (reference sequence). V was trimmed by 0 bases and J by 3 bases, leaving 12 bases between them. The CDR3 DNA is TGTGCCTGGAGTGTACTCACTAGTGGCTACGAGCAGTACTTC. Its translation is CAWSVLTSGYEQYF.

The sample holds one count of this clone. The V and J genes are TRBV7-6 and TRBJ1-1; D ambiguous. In germline, CDR1 is SGHVS, CDR2 FNYEAQ. V dropped 1 base and J dropped 2 bases, with 11 bases sitting between them. The CDR3 runs to 15 residues. CDR3 coding DNA: TGTGCCAGCAGCTTAGAGTCGAGGTTTAACACTGAAGCTTTCTTT. It yields the protein CASSLESRFNTEAFF.

The genes are TRBV19 and TRBJ1-5; D unclear. Germline V gene data show CDR1 as LNHDA and CDR2 as SQIVND (reference sequence). Trimming stripped 0 bases from V and 4 bases from J, with 7 bases between. The CDR3 runs 14 residues. The CDR3 loop reads CASSIDPPNQPQHF. CDR3 nucleotides: TGTGCCAGTAGTATAGATCCCCCAAATCAGCCCCAGCATTTT.

This clone came up a few times. The chain is built from TRBV2 and TRBJ2-1; D gene ambiguous. Germline V gene sequence: CDR1 SNHLY, CDR2 FYNNEI. CDR3 length: 12 residues. V was trimmed by 7 bases and J by 4 bases, leaving 8 bases between them. CDR3: CASTRLYNEQFF. Here the CDR3 DNA reads TGTGCCAGCACCAGACTTTACAATGAGCAGTTCTTC.